Following are 2 T cell receptor beta chains from one sample sequenced in a study of T cells in localized non-small cell lung cancer. Using immunoSEQ multiplex PCR, the repertoire was profiled, and TCRdb retains in-frame clones only, with some absent. Among 35,000 to 40,000 clones listed, approximately 89% were seen once. Specimen: peripheral blood, collected before any cancer treatment. These receptors were collected from a woman aged 35-75 years with stage I lung adenocarcinoma.

V and J are TRBV19 and TRBJ1-5; 7 nucleotides match TRBD1. V was clipped by 6 bases and J by 2 bases; unmatched bases: 4. CDR3 size: 14 residues. Germline V CDR1 and CDR2: LNHDA, SQIVND (reference sequence). The DNA for the CDR3 is TGTGCCAGTAGCCGACAGGGCGGCAATCAGCCCCAGCATTTT. It yields the protein CASSRQGGNQPQHF.

The rearrangement links TRBV7-2 to TRBJ2-7; 8 bases align to TRBD2. Looked up from germline, CDR1 is SGHTA and CDR2 is FQGNSA. V gave up 5 bases and J gave up 0 bases; unmatched junction bases: 6. The CDR3 has 15 amino acids. The CDR3 DNA reads TGTGCCAGCAGCCCGGGCAGCGGGAGCTCCTACGAGCAGTACTTC. This gives the protein CASSPGSGSSYEQYF.